This T cell receptor (beta chain) was captured by sequencing in a study of shared clonotypes between healthy human individuals (TCRdb year 2020). Looking at the study overall: The cohort included three men and a couple of women between 18 and 49 years of age. Libraries were prepared and TCR repertoires were sequenced by different laboratories using diverse techniques, in order to increase sequencing depth and limit assay-specific biases. To estimate repertoire size and how much clonotype sharing occurs between individuals, the study deeply sequenced the blood TCR repertoires of 5 or 6 healthy adults. Each donor's leukapheresis produced roughly between roughly 0.85 and 10 billion PBMCs. Per donor, three plates each were used for CD4 naive and CD4 memory, two for CD8 naive, and one for CD8 memory.

This clone was recorded only once. No antigen is known for it. No clone much larger than this one lies a single base away; base qualities are absent. Using the deep immunoSEQ assay, TCR CDR3 regions were amplified from genomic DNA by multiplex PCR. Genomic DNA extracted from each cell subset was distributed evenly over all wells of several immunoSEQ 96-well plates, and each plate served as one replicate. For sorted subsets, each replicate PCR was loaded with roughly 190 ng genomic DNA, equivalent to approximately 27,000 T cell genomes. Purified libraries were measured with a Qubit 3.0 fluorometer, size-checked on a Bioanalyzer 2100, and measured again with the KAPA Library Quantification kit. Each immunoSEQ 96-well plate was sequenced on its own single-read 150-cycle Illumina NextSeq 550 flow cell. In the original analysis: Because the immunoSEQ output held only junctional sequences and lacked quality scores, the filtering could not match the filtering applied to full-length reads. Sequences were annotated with PyIR, a Python wrapper for IgBLAST v1.9, and V/J genes and CDR3 were assigned using IMGT germline references. Reads were filtered out if the reads had weak V/J assignments (E-value above 1e-6), no CDR3, stop codons, out-of-frame junctions, or ambiguous translated residues. V3J clonotypes were defined as sequences sharing the same inferred V gene, J gene, and CDR3 amino acid sequence. The percentage overlap between two repertoires was calculated by dividing the number of shared unique clonotypes by the size of the smaller repertoire. Repertoire richness was assessed with RTK rarefaction, the Chao1 estimator, and Recon v2.1 estimates of unobserved clonotypes. Generation probabilities for all TCRbeta clonotypes obtained by the gDNA method from several donors were computed using OLGA. The source is immuneACCESS, and TCRdb retained only in-frame sequences with V and J called. Part of the clones is not carried over; for the studies checked, unresolved V genes explain less than half of this, and the remainder is unexplained. The V and J calls and the clone size are those of that table, but D and trimming were determined from the DNA. The sample table holds some 2.1 million clones, of which around 93% were seen once. The top ten constitute 1.5% to 2% of the sample.

CD8 naive samples consisted of CD45RO-negative cells that were positively selected for CCR7, yielding a CD45RA+CCR7+ population without TemRA cells. The donors were healthy, HIV-negative adults who had no recently reported acute infections or vaccinations. Every donor was a Caucasian adult residing in Nashville, Tennessee, USA. After blood collection by leukapheresis, PBMCs were isolated using Ficoll-Histopaque density gradient centrifugation and then cryopreserved in the vapor phase of liquid nitrogen. Purity and quantity of every magnetically sorted T cell population were checked by analytical flow cytometry. Genomic DNA was isolated from every sorted fraction and measured by UV absorbance on a Nanodrop 2000c. Study-level results and caveats: Based on pairwise subsampling, the degree of clonotype sharing among donors was expected to be affected by sequencing depth. Compared with non-shared clonotypes, clonotypes shared by all four sorted-subset donors had higher generation probabilities. Naive subsets generally had larger estimated clonotype richness than memory subsets did. Because the study included only a small number of donors, the genetic and exposure-history diversity represented was limited. Roughly 5% of naive CD4, around 3.5% of naive CD8, approximately 2.2% of memory CD4, and more than 0.35% of memory CD8 clonotypes were shared across a few donors. Even with the large sequencing depth, rarefaction of the sorted-subset datasets indicated that sequencing was incomplete. Only blood was sampled, and tissue TCR repertoires likely differ from those in blood.

CDR1 and CDR2 (SGHVS, FQNEAQ) derive from the germline V gene. A distance of 2 bases separates the germline ends of V and J, which lose 1 base and 5 bases respectively. The CDR3 contains 11 residues, cysteine and phenylalanine counted. Only CDR3 DNA remains: 33 bases, in frame from the first base. The receptor comes from a man between 18 and 35 years old in good health. Some clones in this sample may be carry-over from other donors' samples. The material sequenced was naive CD8+ T cells from PBMCs. The meaning of the sample's cell subset or site label: CD45RA+CCR7+. This chain joins TRBV7-8 to TRBJ2-5; there is no confident call for the D gene. CDR3 sequence: CASSLDETQYF. The nucleotide sequence reads TGTGCCAGCAGCTTAGACGAGACCCAGTACTTC.